The source of this T cell receptor beta chain is a study of T cells in Graves' hyperthyroidism and ophthalmopathy. The CDR3 regions of TCR beta were amplified from RNA transcripts. RT-PCR in the first round (using the HTBI primer set) targeted the TCR CDR3. TCRdb processed the multiplex PCR reads anew with MiXCR; each CDR3 protein has one entry. This sample yields hundreds of thousands of distinct CDR3 sequences, of which approximately 15% are seen a single time; about 4.5% belongs to the top ten. Germline CDR1 reads MDHEN; CDR2 reads SYDVKM. The CDR3 has 14 amino acids. With 6 bases removed from V and 3 bases from J, the gap between germline ends came to 15 bases. In this sample, this clonotype turned up many times.

Sequences were obtained from blood. The receptor's source is a woman in her thirties or forties with Graves' ophthalmopathy. V is TRBV28 and J is TRBJ2-7; D assignment may be TRBD1 or TRBD2 (5 bases each). CDR3 coding DNA: TGTGCCAGCAGGGTGGGGGAATTAAGCTACGAGCAGTACTTC. This gives the protein CASRVGELSYEQYF.